A single sample is the source of the 14 T cell receptor beta chains below, sequenced in a study of blood T cell repertoires in COVID-19. Generated by immunoSEQ multiplex PCR, the TCRdb table keeps only in-frame clones and is missing some. The table lists 75,000 to 90,000 clones, 80% of them singletons. The specimen was peripheral blood. These receptors were obtained from a woman in her seventies with acute or convalescent COVID-19.

The chain carries TRBV4-3 and TRBJ1-6; D uncertain. Trimming left V 0 bases short and J 11 bases short, with 14 bases between. Germline-derived CDR1 and CDR2 are LGHNA and YSLEER. This CDR3 region has 15 residues. This CDR3 reads CASSQDTGKGPPLHF. Written as DNA, the CDR3 is TGCGCCAGCAGCCAAGATACCGGGAAGGGTCCACCCCTCCACTTT.

This chain joins TRBV18 and TRBJ1-6; the D gene is possibly TRBD1 (6 bases). The CDR3 contains 16 residues. Trimming removed 6 bases from V and 7 bases from J, with 19 bases in between. Per germline, CDR1 KGHSH and CDR2 LQKENI. The CDR3 sequence: CASSQDSLPGNSPLHF. CDR3 DNA: TGTGCCAGCTCTCAGGACAGCCTCCCTGGGAATTCACCCCTCCACTTT. The full variable domain, rest sourced from reference TRBV18 and TRBJ1-6, is NAGVMQNPRHLVRRRGQEARLRCSPMKGHSHVYWYRQLPEEGLKFMVYLQKENIIDESGMPKERFSAEFPKEGPSILRIQQVVRGDSAAYFCASSQDSLPGNSPLHFGNGTRLTVT.

In nucleotides, the CDR3 is TGTGCCAGCAGCTCCCTCGGAGCGGGGGGCCAATTAGCCAAAAACATTCAGTACTTC. The encoded protein is CASSSLGAGGQLAKNIQYF. The rearrangement uses TRBV7-9 and TRBJ2-4; 9 positions match TRBD2. The length of the CDR3 is 19 residues. Germline V gene sequence: CDR1 SEHNR, CDR2 FQNEAQ (reference sequence). V shed 4 bases and J 0 bases; nucleotides not matched to a gene: 13.

The rearrangement links TRBV12-3 or TRBV12-4 to TRBJ2-3, with D unclear. V dropped 7 bases and J dropped 0 bases, with 8 bases sitting between them. This CDR3 spans 13 amino acids. Here the CDR3 reads CASTGFSTDTQYF. CDR3 sequence (DNA): TGTGCCAGCACAGGCTTTAGCACAGATACGCAGTATTTT.

This sequence joins TRBV7-9 and TRBJ2-7; D is unclear. V lost 0 bases and J lost 2, with 11 bases in between. Germline CDR1 reads SEHNR; CDR2 reads FQNEAQ (reference sequence). This CDR3 spans 15 amino acids. CDR3 nucleotide sequence: TGTGCCAGCAGCTTAGCGTCAGGATTTGCCTACGAGCAGTACTTC. This codes for CASSLASGFAYEQYF.

This sequence joins TRBV7-8 and TRBJ1-2; D uncertain. Trimming removed 5 bases at V and 8 bases at J, with 18 bases between. The V gene's germline CDR1 is SGHVS and CDR2 FQNEAQ. The length of the CDR3 is 14 residues. The CDR3 loop reads CASSPRRRAGGYTF. The CDR3 DNA reads TGTGCCAGCAGCCCCCGACGGCGGGCGGGGGGCTACACCTTC.

The chain links TRBV14 to TRBJ1-6; D remains unclear. The V end was cut by 0 bases, the J end by 9 bases, with 6 bases between. The CDR3 has 13 amino acids. Germline V CDR1 and CDR2: SGHDN, FVKESK. The CDR3 spells CASSQDGVSPLHF. Here the CDR3 DNA reads TGTGCCAGCAGCCAAGACGGGGTTTCACCCCTCCACTTT. The whole variable domain, filled in from reference TRBV14 and TRBJ1-6, reads EAGVTQFPSHSVIEKGQTVTLRCDPISGHDNLYWYRRVMGKEIKFLLHFVKESKQDESGMPNNRFLAERTGGTYSTLKVQPAELEDSGVYFCASSQDGVSPLHFGNGTRLTVT.

This clone occurred a few times. The rearrangement joins TRBV6-5 to TRBJ1-3; D not resolved. Germline V lookup: CDR1 MNHEY, CDR2 SVGAGI. The CDR3 consists of 15 residues. Trimming pared 0 bases from V and 2 bases from J, leaving 8 bases between. In DNA form, the CDR3 reads TGTGCCAGCAGTTACTCGAACCGAGCTGGAAACACCATATATTTT. This encodes CASSYSNRAGNTIYF.

This chain uses TRBV5-1 with TRBJ1-2; D unclear. Trimming took off 5 bases at V and 0 bases at J, with 14 bases between the two ends. Germline loops: CDR1 SGHRS, CDR2 YFSETQ. This CDR3 has 15 residues. The CDR3 spells CASSYGENTNYGYTF. The CDR3 DNA is TGCGCCAGCAGTTATGGAGAGAATACTAACTATGGCTACACCTTC.

The J gene is TRBJ1-4, the V gene TRBV15, with a tentative D call TRBD1 (5 bases). CDR1 is LNHNV, CDR2 YYDKDF, per germline (reference sequence). V was cut by 0 bases and J by 5 bases, with 10 bases left in between. The CDR3 contains 15 residues. CDR3 sequence: CATSRDPQGNEKLFF. Written as DNA, the CDR3 is TGTGCCACCAGCAGAGATCCCCAGGGAAATGAAAAACTGTTTTTT.

The gene calls are TRBV2 and TRBJ2-7; 9 bases are shared with TRBD1. CDR3 length: 12 residues. Trimming cost V 8 bases and J 6 bases; bases outside gene matches: 5. Germline V lookup: CDR1 SNHLY, CDR2 FYNNEI. The CDR3 nucleotides are TGTGCCAGCGTGGGACAGGGTAGCGAGCAGTACTTC. Amino acids: CASVGQGSEQYF.

The count of this clone is one. The genes are TRBV7-9 and TRBJ1-5; possibly TRBD1 for D (6 bases). Trimming took 1 base from V and 3 from J, leaving 10 bases between them. CDR3 length: 15 amino acids. The V gene's germline CDR1 is SEHNR and CDR2 FQNEAQ (reference sequence). The DNA for the CDR3 is TGTGCCAGCAGCTTAGGAGGACAGTTCAATCAGCCCCAGCATTTT. This gives the protein CASSLGGQFNQPQHF. The variable domain in full, with the rest retrieved from reference TRBV7-9 and TRBJ1-5, is DTGVSQNPRHKITKRGQNVTFRCDPISEHNRLYWYRQTLGQGPEFLTYFQNEAQLEKSRLLSDRFSAERPKGSFSTLEIQRTEQGDSAMYLCASSLGGQFNQPQHFGDGTRLSIL.

This rearrangement joins TRBV24-1 to TRBJ2-2, with 8 nucleotides matching TRBD1. Germline V CDR1 and CDR2: KGHDR, SFDVKD. CDR3 length: 16 residues. The J segment lost 1 base and the V segment lost 3 bases, leaving 3 bases of the junction unmatched. CDR3 region: CATSDLTGGNTGELFF. The CDR3, as DNA: TGTGCCACCAGTGATCTAACAGGGGGGAACACCGGGGAGCTGTTTTTT.

In nucleotides, the CDR3 is TGTGCCAGCAGCGCCTCCGGACGGACTCCAAACTATGGCTACACCTTC. It codes for CASSASGRTPNYGYTF. The chain links TRBV7-2 to TRBJ1-2; D is unclear. The CDR3 length is 16 residues. Trimming shortened V by 5 bases and J by 2 bases, and 18 bases separated the two germline ends. The germline gives CDR1 SGHTA, CDR2 FQGNSA.